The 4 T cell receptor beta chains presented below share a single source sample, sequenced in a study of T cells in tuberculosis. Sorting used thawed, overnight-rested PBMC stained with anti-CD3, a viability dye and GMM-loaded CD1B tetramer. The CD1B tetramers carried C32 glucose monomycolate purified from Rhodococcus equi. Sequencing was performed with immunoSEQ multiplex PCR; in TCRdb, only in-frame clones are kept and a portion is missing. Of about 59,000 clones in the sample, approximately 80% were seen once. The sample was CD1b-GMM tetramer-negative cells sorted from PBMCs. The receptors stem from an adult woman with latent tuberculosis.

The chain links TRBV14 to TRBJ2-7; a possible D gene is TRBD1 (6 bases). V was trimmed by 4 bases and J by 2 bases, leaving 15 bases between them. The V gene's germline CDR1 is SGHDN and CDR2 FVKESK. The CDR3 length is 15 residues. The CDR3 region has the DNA TGTGCCAGCAGCCCGGCGGGCCAGGGGACCTACGAGCAGTACTTC. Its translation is CASSPAGQGTYEQYF.

In DNA form, the CDR3 reads TGCGCCAGCAGCCAAGATCAGACTAGCGGCCAAAACATTCAGTACTTC. As protein: CASSQDQTSGQNIQYF. The V call is TRBV4-1, the J call TRBJ2-4; 9 bases are a match to TRBD2. The CDR3 covers 16 residues. The V gene's germline CDR1 is MGHRA and CDR2 YSYEKL. V dropped 0 bases and J dropped 5; count of bases not matched to a gene: 5.

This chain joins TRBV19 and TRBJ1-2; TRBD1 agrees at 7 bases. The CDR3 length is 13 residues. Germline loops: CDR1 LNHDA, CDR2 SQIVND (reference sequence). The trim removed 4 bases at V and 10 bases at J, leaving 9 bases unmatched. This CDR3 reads CASSSGGQNAYTF. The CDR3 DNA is TGTGCCAGTAGTAGTGGGGGACAGAACGCCTACACCTTC.

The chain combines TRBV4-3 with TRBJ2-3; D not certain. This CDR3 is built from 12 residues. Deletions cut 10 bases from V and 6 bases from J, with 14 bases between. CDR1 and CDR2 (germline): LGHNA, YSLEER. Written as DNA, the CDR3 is TGCGCCACCCTGACAAAGGCCGATACGCAGTATTTT. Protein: CATLTKADTQYF.